This T cell receptor beta chain was identified during a study of cytomegalovirus exposure and HLA in healthy donors. Study-level results: Earlier results showed most TCR beta V segments being productive about 87% or about 30% of the time. Beyond CMV serostatus, there was no information to go on about immune exposure.

This clone was seen more than once but under ten times. What it binds is unknown. The primer mix had 60 Vbeta and 13 Jbeta primers. Under the authors' procedure: The count from a later analysis was roughly 80 million unique TCR beta chains, some 12 million of them shared. Clones were read by immunoSEQ multiplex PCR, and TCRdb kept only the in-frame ones, dropping some. Clonal size and the V and J genes are those of that table, whereas D and trimming came from the DNA. This table holds about 130,000 clones, around 82% found once. There were likely unrecorded immune exposures, though donors were nominally healthy when sampled. The sequencing sample was made of PBMCs. The sequence was collected from a man in his fifties in good health and CMV-seronegative.

CDR3 residues: CASTATGRNTEAFF. The CDR3 nucleotides are TGTGCCAGCACCGCCACGGGTAGGAACACTGAAGCTTTCTTT. The rearrangement uses TRBV7-9 and TRBJ1-1; D is uncertain. This CDR3 spans 14 amino acids. CDR1 is SEHNR, CDR2 FQNEAQ, per germline (reference sequence). The ends were cut back, 7 bases at V and 1 base at J, with 13 bases in the middle.